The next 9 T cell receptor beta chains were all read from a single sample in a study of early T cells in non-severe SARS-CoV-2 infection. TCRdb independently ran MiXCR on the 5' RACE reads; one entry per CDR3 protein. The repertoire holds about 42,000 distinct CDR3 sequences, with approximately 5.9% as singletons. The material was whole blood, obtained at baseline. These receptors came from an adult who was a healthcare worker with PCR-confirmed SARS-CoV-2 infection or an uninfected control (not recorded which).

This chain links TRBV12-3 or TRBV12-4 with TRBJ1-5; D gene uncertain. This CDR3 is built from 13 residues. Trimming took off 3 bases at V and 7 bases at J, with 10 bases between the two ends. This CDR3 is CASSFRGRQPQHF. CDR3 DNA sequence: TGTGCCAGCAGTTTCCGGGGTAGGCAGCCCCAGCATTTT.

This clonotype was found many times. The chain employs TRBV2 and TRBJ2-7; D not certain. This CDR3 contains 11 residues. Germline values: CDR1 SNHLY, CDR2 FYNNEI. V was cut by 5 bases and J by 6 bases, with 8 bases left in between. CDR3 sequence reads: CASSPNFEQYF. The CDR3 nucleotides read TGTGCCAGCAGTCCCAACTTCGAGCAGTACTTC.

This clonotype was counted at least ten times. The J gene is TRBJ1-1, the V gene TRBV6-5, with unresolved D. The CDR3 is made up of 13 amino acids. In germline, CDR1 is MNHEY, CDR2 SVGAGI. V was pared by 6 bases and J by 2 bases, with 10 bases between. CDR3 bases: TGTGCCAGCAGCCTTACAAGAAACACTGAAGCTTTCTTT. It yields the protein CASSLTRNTEAFF.

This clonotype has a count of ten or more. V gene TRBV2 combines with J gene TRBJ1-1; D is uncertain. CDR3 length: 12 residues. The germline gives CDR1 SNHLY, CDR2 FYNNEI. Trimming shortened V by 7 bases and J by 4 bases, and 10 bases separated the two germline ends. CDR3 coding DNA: TGTGCCAGCAATACCAGACCCACTGAAGCTTTCTTT. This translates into CASNTRPTEAFF.

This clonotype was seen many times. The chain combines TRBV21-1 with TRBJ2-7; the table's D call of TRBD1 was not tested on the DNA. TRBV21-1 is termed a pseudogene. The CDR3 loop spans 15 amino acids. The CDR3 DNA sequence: TGTGCCAGCAGAAAATTCAGGACAGGTTTACGCGAGCAGTACTTC. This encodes CASRKFRTGLREQYF.

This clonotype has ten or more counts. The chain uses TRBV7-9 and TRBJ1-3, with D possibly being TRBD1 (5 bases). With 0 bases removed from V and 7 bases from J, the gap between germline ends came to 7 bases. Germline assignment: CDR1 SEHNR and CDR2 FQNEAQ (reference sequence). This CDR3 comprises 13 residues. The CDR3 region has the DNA TGTGCCAGCAGCTTAGCTGAGGGGAACACCATATATTTT. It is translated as CASSLAEGNTIYF.

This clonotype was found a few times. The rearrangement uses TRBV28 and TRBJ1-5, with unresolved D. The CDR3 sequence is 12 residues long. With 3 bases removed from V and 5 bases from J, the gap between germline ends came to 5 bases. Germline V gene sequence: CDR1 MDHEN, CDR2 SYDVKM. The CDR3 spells CASSFSHQPQHF. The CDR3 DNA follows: TGTGCCAGCAGTTTTTCCCATCAGCCCCAGCATTTT.

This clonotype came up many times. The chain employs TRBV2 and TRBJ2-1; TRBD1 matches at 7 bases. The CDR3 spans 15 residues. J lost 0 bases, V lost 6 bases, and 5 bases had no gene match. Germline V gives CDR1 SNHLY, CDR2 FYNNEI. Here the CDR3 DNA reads TGTGCCAGCAGGAGGGGGACAGCCTCCTACAATGAGCAGTTCTTC. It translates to CASRRGTASYNEQFF.

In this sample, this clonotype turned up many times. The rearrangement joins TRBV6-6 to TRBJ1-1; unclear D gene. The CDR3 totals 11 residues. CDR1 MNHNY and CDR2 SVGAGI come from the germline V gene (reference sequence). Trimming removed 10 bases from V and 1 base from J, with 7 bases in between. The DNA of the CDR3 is TGTGCCATCCGACAGAACACTGAAGCTTTCTTT. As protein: CAIRQNTEAFF.